This T cell receptor (beta chain) was sequenced for a study of cytomegalovirus exposure and HLA in healthy donors. There are 17 residues in the CDR3. Trimming took 5 bases from V and 4 from J; bases not matched to a gene: 15. Germline-derived CDR1 and CDR2 are MDHEN and SYDVKM. PCR involved 60 Vbeta and 13 Jbeta primers. Some clones are missing from TCRdb's copy, which holds only in-frame ones; the method was immunoSEQ multiplex PCR. Of 160,000 or so clones detected, 80% to 90% appear once; the ten largest clones hold 7%. Material for sequencing was PBMCs. This chain uses TRBV28 with TRBJ2-3, with TRBD1 identical over 7 bases. The TCR comes from a woman in her twenties or thirties in good health and CMV-seropositive. The CDR3 loop reads CASSLARSGQPPDTQYF. For the CDR3, the DNA is TGTGCCAGCAGTCTCGCTCGTTCGGGACAGCCCCCAGATACGCAGTATTTT.